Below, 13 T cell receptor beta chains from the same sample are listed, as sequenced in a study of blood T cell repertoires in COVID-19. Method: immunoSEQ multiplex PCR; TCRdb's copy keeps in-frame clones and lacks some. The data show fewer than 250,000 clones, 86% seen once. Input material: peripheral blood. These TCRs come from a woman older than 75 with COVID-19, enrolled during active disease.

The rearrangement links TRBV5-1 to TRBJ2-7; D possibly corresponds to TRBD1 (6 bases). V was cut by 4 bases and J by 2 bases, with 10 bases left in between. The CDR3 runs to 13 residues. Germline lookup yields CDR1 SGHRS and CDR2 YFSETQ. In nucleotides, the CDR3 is TGCGCCAGCAGCCCCCGGGACACCTACGAGCAGTACTTC. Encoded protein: CASSPRDTYEQYF.

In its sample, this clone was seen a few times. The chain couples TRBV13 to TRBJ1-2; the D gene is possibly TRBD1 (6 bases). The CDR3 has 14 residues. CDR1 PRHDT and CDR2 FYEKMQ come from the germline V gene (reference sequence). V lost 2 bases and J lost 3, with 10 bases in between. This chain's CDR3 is CASSLQGKHYGYTF. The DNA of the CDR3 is TGTGCCAGCAGCTTACAGGGGAAGCACTATGGCTACACCTTC.

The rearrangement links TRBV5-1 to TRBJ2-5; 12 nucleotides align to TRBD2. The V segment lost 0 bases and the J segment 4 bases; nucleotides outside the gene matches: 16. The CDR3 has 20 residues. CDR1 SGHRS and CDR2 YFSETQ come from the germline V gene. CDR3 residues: CASSLDPPSGGAGLGETQYF. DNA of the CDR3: TGCGCCAGCAGCTTGGATCCCCCTAGCGGGGGGGCCGGGTTGGGAGAGACCCAGTACTTC. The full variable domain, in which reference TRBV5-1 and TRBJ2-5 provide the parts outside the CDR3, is KAGVTQTPRYLIKTRGQQVTLSCSPISGHRSVSWYQQTPGQGLQFLFEYFSETQRNKGNFPGRFSGRQFSNSRSEMNVSTLELGDSALYLCASSLDPPSGGAGLGETQYFGPGTRLLVL.

CDR3 loop: CASSYSDTSPLHF. The CDR3 DNA reads TGTGCCAGCAGTTATTCGGACACGTCACCCCTCCACTTT. The V call is TRBV6-2 or TRBV6-3, the J call TRBJ1-6; tentatively, D is TRBD1 (5 bases). The CDR3 has 13 residues. The ends were cut back, 3 bases at V and 10 bases at J, with 10 bases in the middle. The germline V gene encodes CDR1 MNHEY and CDR2 SVGEGT.

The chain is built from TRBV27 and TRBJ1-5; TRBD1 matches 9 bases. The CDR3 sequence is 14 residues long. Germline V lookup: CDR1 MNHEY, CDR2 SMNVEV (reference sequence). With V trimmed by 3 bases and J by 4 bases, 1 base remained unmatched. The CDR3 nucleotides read TGTGCCAGCAGTTTGGGACAGGGAAATCAGCCCCAGCATTTT. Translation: CASSLGQGNQPQHF.

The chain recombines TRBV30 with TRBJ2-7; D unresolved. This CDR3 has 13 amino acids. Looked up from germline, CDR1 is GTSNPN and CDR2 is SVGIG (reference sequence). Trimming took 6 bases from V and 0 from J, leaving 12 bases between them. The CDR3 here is CACTLTPSYEQYF. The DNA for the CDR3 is TGTGCCTGTACCCTTACTCCCTCCTACGAGCAGTACTTC.

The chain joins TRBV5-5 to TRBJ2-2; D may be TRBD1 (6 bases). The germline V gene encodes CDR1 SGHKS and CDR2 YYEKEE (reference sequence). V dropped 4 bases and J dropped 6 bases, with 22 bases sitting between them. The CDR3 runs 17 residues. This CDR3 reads CASSRNTGQIGAGELFF. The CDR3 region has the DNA TGTGCCAGCAGCCGGAACACAGGGCAGATCGGGGCCGGGGAGCTGTTTTTT. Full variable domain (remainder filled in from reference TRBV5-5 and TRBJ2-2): DAGVTQSPTHLIKTRGQQVTLRCSPISGHKSVSWYQQVLGQGPQFIFQYYEKEERGRGNFPDRFSARQFPNYSSELNVNALLLGDSALYLCASSRNTGQIGAGELFFGEGSRLTVL.

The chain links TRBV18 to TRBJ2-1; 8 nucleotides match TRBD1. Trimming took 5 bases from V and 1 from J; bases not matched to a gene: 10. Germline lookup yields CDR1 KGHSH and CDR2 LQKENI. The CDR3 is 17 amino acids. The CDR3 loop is CASSASGGGVSYNEQFF. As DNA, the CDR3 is TGTGCCAGCTCAGCTTCAGGGGGCGGTGTGTCCTACAATGAGCAGTTCTTC.

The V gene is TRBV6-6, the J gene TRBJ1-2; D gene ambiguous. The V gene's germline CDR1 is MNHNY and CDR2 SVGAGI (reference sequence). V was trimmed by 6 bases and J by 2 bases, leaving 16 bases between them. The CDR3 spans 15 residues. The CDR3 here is CASSPGGTFNYGYTF. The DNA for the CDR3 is TGTGCCAGCAGCCCCGGAGGAACTTTCAACTATGGCTACACCTTC.

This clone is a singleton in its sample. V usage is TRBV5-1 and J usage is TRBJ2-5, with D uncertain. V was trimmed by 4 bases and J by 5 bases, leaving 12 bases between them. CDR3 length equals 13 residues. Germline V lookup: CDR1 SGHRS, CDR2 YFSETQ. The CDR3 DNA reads TGCGCCAGCAGCGTCAATAGTTTCGAGACCCAGTACTTC. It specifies CASSVNSFETQYF.

Written as DNA, the CDR3 is TGTGCCAGCAGACCACGAGCAACTAATGAAAAACTGTTTTTT. It is translated as CASRPRATNEKLFF. The V gene is TRBV6-6, the J gene TRBJ1-4; D gene unclear. This CDR3 contains 14 residues. In germline, CDR1 is MNHNY, CDR2 SVGAGI (reference sequence). Trimming removed 6 bases at V and 0 bases at J, with 8 bases between.

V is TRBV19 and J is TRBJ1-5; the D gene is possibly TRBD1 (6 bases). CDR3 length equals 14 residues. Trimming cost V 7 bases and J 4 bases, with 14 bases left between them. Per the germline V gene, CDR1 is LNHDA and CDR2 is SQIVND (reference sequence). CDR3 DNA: TGTGCCAGTACTACAGGGAAGAAGAATCAGCCCCAGCATTTT. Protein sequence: CASTTGKKNQPQHF.

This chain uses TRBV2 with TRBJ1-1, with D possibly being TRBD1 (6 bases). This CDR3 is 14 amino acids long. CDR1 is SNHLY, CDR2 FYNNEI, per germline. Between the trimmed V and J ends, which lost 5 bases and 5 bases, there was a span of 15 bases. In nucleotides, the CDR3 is TGTGCCAGCAGTACAGGCCGCAGGGGAACTGAAGCTTTCTTT. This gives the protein CASSTGRRGTEAFF.